The 28 T cell receptor beta chains below were found in one sample sequenced in a study of T cell responses to AZD1222 COVID-19 vaccine. This table comes from immunoSEQ multiplex PCR, and its TCRdb copy is limited to in-frame clones, with some not included. The sample lists roughly 140,000 clones; about 90% were seen once. Sequenced here: peripheral blood, sampled on day 0 of AZD1222 vaccination. Receptor source: an adult in good health.

This chain uses TRBV10-3 with TRBJ2-5; no definite D call. Germline CDR1 and CDR2: ENHRY and SYGVKD. The CDR3 is made up of 11 amino acids. V lost 7 bases and J 3 bases, leaving 6 bases between the germline ends. The CDR3 here is CAINPEETQYF. The CDR3 DNA is TGTGCCATCAACCCGGAAGAGACCCAGTACTTC.

The chain has TRBV19 and TRBJ1-2, with D possibly matching TRBD1 (6 bases). The CDR3 sequence is 16 residues long. Germline V lookup: CDR1 LNHDA, CDR2 SQIVND (reference sequence). V gave up 4 bases and J gave up 2 bases, with 17 bases separating them. Written as DNA, the CDR3 is TGTGCCAGTAGTAGGCCCCCGAGGGGGGTCAACTATGGCTACACCTTC. Its protein is CASSRPPRGVNYGYTF. Drawing the rest from reference TRBV19 and TRBJ1-2, the complete variable domain is DGGITQSPKYLFRKEGQNVTLSCEQNLNHDAMYWYRQDPGQGLRLIYYSQIVNDFQKGDIAEGYSVSREKKESFPLTVTSAQKNPTAFYLCASSRPPRGVNYGYTFGSGTRLTVV.

The chain employs TRBV2 and TRBJ2-2, with TRBD1 identical over 8 bases. V shed 4 bases and J 1 base; nucleotides not matched to a gene: 2. Germline values: CDR1 SNHLY, CDR2 FYNNEI. The CDR3 is 15 residues long. This CDR3 is CASSVTGGNTGELFF. The CDR3 DNA follows: TGTGCCAGCAGTGTTACAGGGGGGAACACCGGGGAGCTGTTTTTT.

The chain has TRBV4-1 and TRBJ2-7; TRBD2 is a possible D gene (8 bases). V lost 4 bases to trimming and J lost 7 bases, with 20 bases between them. Per the germline V gene, CDR1 is MGHRA and CDR2 is YSYEKL. The CDR3 covers 15 residues. CDR3 protein: CASSRGDSGSREQYF. CDR3 in DNA: TGCGCCAGCAGCCGGGGGGACAGCGGGAGTAGAGAGCAGTACTTC.

The J gene is TRBJ1-2, the V gene TRBV3-1 (or the pseudogene TRBV3-2); possible D gene TRBD1, 6 bases. The CDR3 runs to 15 residues. Looked up from germline, CDR1 is LGHDT and CDR2 is YNNKEL (reference sequence). Trimming took off 5 bases at V and 4 bases at J, with 17 bases between the two ends. CDR3 loop: CASSSRLRDTYGYTF. CDR3 DNA: TGTGCCAGCAGCTCCCGTCTCCGGGACACCTATGGCTACACCTTC.

The chain joins TRBV28 to TRBJ2-2; 9 bases are a match to TRBD1. CDR1 and CDR2 (germline): MDHEN, SYDVKM. V gave up 7 bases and J gave up 7 bases; unmatched junction bases: 13. There are 16 residues in the CDR3. CDR3 loop: CASTSRTGVLNGELFF. The DNA of the CDR3 is TGTGCCAGCACGTCGAGGACAGGGGTATTAAACGGGGAGCTGTTTTTT. Full variable domain (missing parts from reference TRBV28 and TRBJ2-2): DVKVTQSSRYLVKRTGEKVFLECVQDMDHENMFWYRQDPGLGLRLIYFSYDVKMKEKGDIPEGYSVSREKKERFSLILESASTNQTSMYLCASTSRTGVLNGELFFGEGSRLTVL.

As DNA, the CDR3 is TGTGCCAGCAGCTTCCAACTAGCGGGAGTCTCCTACAATGAGCAGTTCTTC. Translation: CASSFQLAGVSYNEQFF. The genes are TRBV7-9 and TRBJ2-1, with 11 bases that match TRBD2. The CDR3 has 17 residues. Germline lookup yields CDR1 SEHNR and CDR2 FQNEAQ (reference sequence). V shed 3 bases, J shed 0 bases, and the junction held 4 bases outside the gene matches.

The rearrangement joins TRBV4-3 to TRBJ2-1; D is uncertain. This CDR3 region has 14 residues. Trimming took 0 bases from V and 2 from J, leaving 5 bases between them. CDR1 is LGHNA, CDR2 YSLEER, per germline. Here the CDR3 DNA reads TGCGCCAGCAGCCAAGAGGGTACCTACAATGAGCAGTTCTTC. Amino acids: CASSQEGTYNEQFF.

Points on this clone: At one end the junction does not follow the germline gene, possibly because of a read error. This chain uses TRBV5-4 with TRBJ1-2; no definite D call. Germline assignment: CDR1 SGHNT and CDR2 YYREEE (reference sequence). The CDR3 contains 13 residues. Here the CDR3 DNA reads TGTGCCAGCACCTTGACCCTTTCTGGGGGCTACACCTTC. Its protein is CASTLTLSGGYTF.

This clone showed up just once. The V gene is TRBV5-4, the J gene TRBJ2-1, with 13 bases fitting TRBD2. Germline trimming cut 0 bases from V and 6 bases from J; bases unmatched to any gene: 3. Germline CDR1 SGHNT, CDR2 YYREEE (reference sequence). This CDR3 is built from 16 residues. The CDR3 loop reads CASSLGTSGSRNEQFF. CDR3 nucleotides: TGTGCCAGCAGCTTGGGGACTAGCGGGAGTCGCAATGAGCAGTTCTTC.

The chain has TRBV11-2 and TRBJ1-1; a possible D gene is TRBD1 (6 bases). Germline CDR1 is SGHAT and CDR2 is FQNNGV. The V and J ends lost 5 bases and 11 bases respectively, with 18 bases between them. The CDR3 consists of 13 residues. CDR3 loop: CASSPQGIGIAFF. The CDR3 DNA follows: TGTGCCAGCAGCCCCCAGGGGATCGGAATTGCTTTCTTT.

V and J are TRBV19 and TRBJ2-7, with TRBD2 matching 7 bases. From germline, CDR1 is LNHDA and CDR2 SQIVND (reference sequence). This CDR3 spans 15 amino acids. The junction had 7 bases not matched to a gene; V was cut back by 5 bases and J by 0 bases. For the CDR3, the DNA is TGTGCCAGTAGTTACCGTGGGGGGGACTCCTACGAGCAGTACTTC. The encoded protein is CASSYRGGDSYEQYF. The variable domain in full, completed from reference TRBV19 and TRBJ2-7, reads DGGITQSPKYLFRKEGQNVTLSCEQNLNHDAMYWYRQDPGQGLRLIYYSQIVNDFQKGDIAEGYSVSREKKESFPLTVTSAQKNPTAFYLCASSYRGGDSYEQYFGPGTRLTVT.

The chain recombines TRBV7-9 with TRBJ2-3; TRBD2 agrees at 11 bases. The CDR3 has 16 residues. V lost 5 bases, J lost 7 bases, and 11 bases stayed unmatched. CDR1 and CDR2 (germline): SEHNR, FQNEAQ (reference sequence). CDR3 nucleotide sequence: TGTGCCAGCAGCCTTGGATTAGCGGGAGGGCCTTATACGCAGTATTTT. Amino acids: CASSLGLAGGPYTQYF.

The chain recombines TRBV28 with TRBJ2-1, with no clear D. This CDR3 contains 13 residues. CDR1 and CDR2 from the germline V gene are MDHEN and SYDVKM. The germline V and J ends were trimmed by 8 bases and 6 bases, with 14 bases remaining between them. As DNA, the CDR3 is TGTGCCAGCCTTATCGACGGTGGCAATGAGCAGTTCTTC. Residues: CASLIDGGNEQFF.

This clone was observed a single time. The chain is built from TRBV4-1 and TRBJ2-5; tentatively, D is TRBD1 or TRBD2 (6 bases each). The CDR3 totals 14 residues. The V gene lost 3 bases and the J gene lost 4 bases, with 12 bases spanning the gap. CDR1 and CDR2 from the germline V gene are MGHRA and YSYEKL. The CDR3 is CASSQGAGTETQYF. For the CDR3, the DNA is TGCGCCAGCAGCCAGGGGGCGGGAACAGAGACCCAGTACTTC.

This clone was seen just once. This sequence joins TRBV11-2 and TRBJ2-7; 7 nucleotides align to TRBD2. The CDR3 loop spans 15 amino acids. The J segment lost 0 bases and the V segment lost 5 bases, leaving 7 bases of the junction unmatched. Germline V gene lookup returns CDR1 SGHAT and CDR2 FQNNGV. CDR3 amino acids: CASSPWGGSSYEQYF. Here the CDR3 DNA reads TGTGCCAGCAGCCCCTGGGGCGGGAGCTCCTACGAGCAGTACTTC. Complete variable domain (other parts from reference TRBV11-2 and TRBJ2-7): EAGVAQSPRYKIIEKRQSVAFWCNPISGHATLYWYQQILGQGPKLLIQFQNNGVVDDSQLPKDRFSAERLKGVDSTLKIQPAKLEDSAVYLCASSPWGGSSYEQYFGPGTRLTVT.

The chain uses TRBV28 and TRBJ1-5, with TRBD1 as a possible D gene (6 bases). This CDR3 spans 16 amino acids. The V end lost 6 bases, the J end lost 0 bases, and 15 bases lay between the germline ends. Per the germline V gene, CDR1 is MDHEN and CDR2 is SYDVKM. CDR3 in amino acids: CASSRRQAYSNQPQHF. In DNA, the CDR3 is TGTGCCAGCAGCCGTCGACAGGCTTATAGCAATCAGCCCCAGCATTTT.

This clone has more than one count but fewer than ten. The gene calls are TRBV12-3 or TRBV12-4 and TRBJ1-1, with D unresolved. CDR3 length equals 13 residues. V dropped 11 bases and J dropped 3 bases, with 16 bases sitting between them. The CDR3 sequence: CAGRGPEDTEAFF. CDR3 in DNA: TGTGCCGGGAGAGGGCCCGAGGACACTGAAGCTTTCTTT.

This chain joins TRBV23-1 and TRBJ2-2; a weak D match, TRBD1 (6 bases). TRBV23-1 is sorted into the ORF group, with uncertain function. This CDR3 is 16 amino acids long. Trimming cost V 0 bases and J 10 bases, with 18 bases left between them. CDR3 loop: CASSQSGTTSTLELFF. CDR3 DNA sequence: TGCGCCAGCAGTCAATCGGGGACAACCAGTACTTTGGAGCTGTTTTTT.

The rearrangement joins TRBV7-2 to TRBJ1-2; a possible D gene is TRBD1 (6 bases). CDR1 and CDR2 (germline): SGHTA, FQGNSA. The V and J ends lost 5 bases and 8 bases respectively, with 15 bases between them. The CDR3 is 13 residues long. CDR3 coding DNA: TGTGCCAGCAGCGAAGAAGTGGGGGCAGGCTACACCTTC. It is translated as CASSEEVGAGYTF.

In its sample, this clone was seen once. This chain links TRBV29-1 with TRBJ1-1; D remains ambiguous. The V and J ends lost 3 bases and 6 bases respectively, with 11 bases between them. The CDR3 sequence is 12 residues long. Germline CDR1 and CDR2: SQVTM and ANQGSEA. The CDR3 reads CSVEEQIAEAFF. In nucleotides, the CDR3 is TGCAGCGTTGAGGAGCAGATCGCTGAAGCTTTCTTT.

For the CDR3, the DNA is TGTGCCAGCAGTTTGGCGGGCCCCTACGAGCAGTACTTC. The encoded protein is CASSLAGPYEQYF. V usage is TRBV28 and J usage is TRBJ2-7; possibly TRBD2 for D (5 bases). V was pared by 3 bases and J by 2 bases, with 8 bases between. The germline V gene has CDR1 MDHEN and CDR2 SYDVKM. The CDR3 contains 13 residues.

The chain recombines TRBV28 with TRBJ2-7, with 7 bases that match TRBD1. The CDR3 extends over 14 amino acids. V shed 7 bases, J shed 6 bases, and the junction held 12 bases outside the gene matches. Looked up from germline, CDR1 is MDHEN and CDR2 is SYDVKM. DNA of the CDR3: TGTGCCAGCAATGGGGACAGACAGGGTGTCGAGCAGTACTTC. The encoded protein is CASNGDRQGVEQYF.

For this clone: The same CDR3 also results from other DNA sequences found in this sample. The chain links TRBV28 to TRBJ1-1; D not resolved. The germline V gene encodes CDR1 MDHEN and CDR2 SYDVKM. The V end was cut by 1 base, the J end by 3 bases, with 0 bases between. The CDR3 has 11 amino acids. CDR3 bases: TGTGCCAGCAGTTTATACACTGAAGCTTTCTTT. It codes for CASSLYTEAFF.

The chain is built from TRBV28 and TRBJ2-5, with 7 nucleotides matching TRBD1. In germline, CDR1 is MDHEN, CDR2 SYDVKM. V was clipped by 4 bases and J by 5 bases; unmatched bases: 7. The CDR3 has 14 residues. The CDR3 loop reads CASSSHRGKETQYF. In nucleotides, the CDR3 is TGTGCCAGCAGTTCCCACAGGGGAAAGGAGACCCAGTACTTC.

The chain links TRBV9 to TRBJ1-4; no reliable D call. Germline CDR1 SGDLS, CDR2 YYNGEE. V dropped 4 bases and J dropped 7 bases, with 20 bases sitting between them. There are 16 residues in the CDR3. The DNA of the CDR3 is TGTGCCAGCAGCTCCCCCTTTGGTCTAGCAAGTGAAAAACTGTTTTTT. Translating it yields CASSSPFGLASEKLFF.

The CDR3 DNA sequence: TGTGCCAGTAGCACATTCGGGGGTGGCGGCTATGGCTACACCTTC. Protein sequence: CASSTFGGGGYGYTF. The gene calls are TRBV19 and TRBJ1-2; D might be TRBD1 (5 bases). V lost 6 bases, J lost 4 bases, and 18 bases lay in between. The CDR3 contains 15 residues. Germline loops: CDR1 LNHDA, CDR2 SQIVND (reference sequence).

A remark on this clone: One junction end does not reproduce the germline sequence, and a read error may be involved. The V call is TRBV6-5, the J call TRBJ1-6; TRBD1 is a possible D gene (5 bases). The length of the CDR3 is 15 residues. Germline V lookup: CDR1 MNHEY, CDR2 SVGAGI. CDR3 protein: CVSSFGRGENSPLHF. The CDR3 DNA reads as TGTGTCAGCAGTTTCGGACGGGGGGAGAATTCACCCCTCCACTTT.